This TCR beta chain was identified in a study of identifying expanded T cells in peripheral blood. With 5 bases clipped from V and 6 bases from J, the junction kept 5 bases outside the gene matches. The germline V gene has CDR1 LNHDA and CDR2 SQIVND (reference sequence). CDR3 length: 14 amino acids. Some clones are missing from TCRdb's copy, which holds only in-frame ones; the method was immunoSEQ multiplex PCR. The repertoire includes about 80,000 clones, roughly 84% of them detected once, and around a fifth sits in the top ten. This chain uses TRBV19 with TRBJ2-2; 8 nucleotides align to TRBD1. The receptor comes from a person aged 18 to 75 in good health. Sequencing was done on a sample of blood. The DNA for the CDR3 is TGTGCCAGTAGTCTCAGGGGGCTTGCCGGGGAGCTGTTTTTT. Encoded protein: CASSLRGLAGELFF.